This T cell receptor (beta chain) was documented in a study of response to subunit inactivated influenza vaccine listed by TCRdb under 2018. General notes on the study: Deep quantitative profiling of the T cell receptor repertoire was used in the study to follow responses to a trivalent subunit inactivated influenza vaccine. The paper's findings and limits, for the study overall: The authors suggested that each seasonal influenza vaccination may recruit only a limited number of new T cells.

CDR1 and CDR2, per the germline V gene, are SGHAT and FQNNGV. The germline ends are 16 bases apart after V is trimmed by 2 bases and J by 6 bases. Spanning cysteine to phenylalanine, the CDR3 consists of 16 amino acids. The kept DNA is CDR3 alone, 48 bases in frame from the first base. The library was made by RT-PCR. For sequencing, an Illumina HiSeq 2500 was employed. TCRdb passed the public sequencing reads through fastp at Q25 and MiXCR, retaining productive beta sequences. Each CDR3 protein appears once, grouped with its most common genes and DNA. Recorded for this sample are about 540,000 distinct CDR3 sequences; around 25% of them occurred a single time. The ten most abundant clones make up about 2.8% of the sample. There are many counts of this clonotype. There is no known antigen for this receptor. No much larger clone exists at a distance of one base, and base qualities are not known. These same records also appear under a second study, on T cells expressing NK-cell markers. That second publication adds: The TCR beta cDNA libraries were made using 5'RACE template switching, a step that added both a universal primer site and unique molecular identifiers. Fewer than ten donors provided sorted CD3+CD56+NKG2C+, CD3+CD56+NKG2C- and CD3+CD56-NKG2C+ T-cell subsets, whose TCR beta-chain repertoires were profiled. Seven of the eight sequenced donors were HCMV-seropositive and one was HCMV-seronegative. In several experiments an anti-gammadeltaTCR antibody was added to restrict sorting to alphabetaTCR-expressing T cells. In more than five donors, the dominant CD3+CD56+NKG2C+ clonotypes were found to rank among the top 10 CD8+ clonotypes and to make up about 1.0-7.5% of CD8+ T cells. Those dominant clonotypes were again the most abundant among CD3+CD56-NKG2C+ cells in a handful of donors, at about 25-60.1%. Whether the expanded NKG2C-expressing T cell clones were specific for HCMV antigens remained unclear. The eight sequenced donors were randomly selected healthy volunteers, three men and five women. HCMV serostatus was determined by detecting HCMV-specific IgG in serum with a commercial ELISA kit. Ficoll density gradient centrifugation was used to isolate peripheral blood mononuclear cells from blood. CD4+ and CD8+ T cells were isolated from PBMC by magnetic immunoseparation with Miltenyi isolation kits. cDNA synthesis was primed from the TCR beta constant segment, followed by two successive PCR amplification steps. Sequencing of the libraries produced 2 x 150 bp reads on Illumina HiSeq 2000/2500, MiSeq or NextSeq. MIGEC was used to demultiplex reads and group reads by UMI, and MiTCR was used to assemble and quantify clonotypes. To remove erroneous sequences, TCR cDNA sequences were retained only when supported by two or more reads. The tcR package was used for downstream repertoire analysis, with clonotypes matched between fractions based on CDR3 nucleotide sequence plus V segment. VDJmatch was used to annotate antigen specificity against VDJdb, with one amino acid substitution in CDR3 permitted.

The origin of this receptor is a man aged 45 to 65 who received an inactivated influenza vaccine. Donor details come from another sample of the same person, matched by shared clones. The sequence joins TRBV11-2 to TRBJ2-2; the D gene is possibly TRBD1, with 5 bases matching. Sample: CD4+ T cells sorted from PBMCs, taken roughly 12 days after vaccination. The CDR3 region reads CASSLWDLGVAGELFF. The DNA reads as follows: TGTGCCAGCAGCTTATGGGATCTAGGGGTGGCCGGGGAGCTGTTTTTT. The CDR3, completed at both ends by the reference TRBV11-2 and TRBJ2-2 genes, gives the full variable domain EAGVAQSPRYKIIEKRQSVAFWCNPISGHATLYWYQQILGQGPKLLIQFQNNGVVDDSQLPKDRFSAERLKGVDSTLKIQPAKLEDSAVYLCASSLWDLGVAGELFFGEGSRLTVL.